One sample yielded the 2 T cell receptor beta chains listed below, sequenced in a study of blood T cell repertoires in COVID-19. Sequencing used immunoSEQ multiplex PCR; TCRdb keeps in-frame clones, though not all of them. The sample gives about 480,000 clones, around nine tenths of which show up once; around 7.9% is in the top ten. The source material was PBMCs or T cells enriched from blood (not recorded which). All receptors derive from a woman aged 60-70 years who had recovered from COVID-19.

The V gene is TRBV27, the J gene TRBJ2-7; 7 bases match TRBD1. V was pared by 6 bases and J by 2 bases, with 10 bases of the junction left unmatched. CDR3 size: 15 residues. CDR1 is MNHEY and CDR2 is SMNVEV in the germline V gene (reference sequence). The CDR3 DNA reads TGTGCCAGCAGCCGGGGACAGCCCCTCCCCTACGAGCAGTACGTC. Protein sequence: CASSRGQPLPYEQYV.

The genes are TRBV10-2 and TRBJ2-3, with 8 nucleotides matching TRBD2. The CDR3 is 14 residues long. With V trimmed by 4 bases and J by 2 bases, 2 bases remained unmatched. The germline V gene has CDR1 WSHSY and CDR2 SAAADI. The CDR3 DNA is TGCGCCAGCAGTGCTAGCGGGTTCACAGATACGCAGTATTTT. Encoded protein: CASSASGFTDTQYF.